This TCR beta chain was documented in a study of Ad26.COV2.S vaccination and SARS-CoV-2 variants. The J segment lost 5 bases and the V segment lost 2 bases, leaving 12 bases of the junction unmatched. In germline, CDR1 is SGHVS, CDR2 FNYEAQ. The CDR3 is 18 amino acids. Remarks on this clone: Its target is unknown.

Produced via immunoSEQ multiplex PCR; TCRdb's table is partial and in-frame only. The data show roughly 270,000 clones, roughly 86% seen once. Regarding treatment: around 19 received Ad26.COV2.S at low or high dose, single or two shots; 5 received placebo; per-sample allocation not given. Specimens were obtained on day 63 following the first vaccine or placebo injection. In Boston, an adult donor aged 18-55 years took part. The vaccine antigen was prefusion-stabilized Wuhan SARS-CoV-2 spike. Study results and limitations: The authors reported substantial breadth in spike-specific CD8+ and CD4+ T cell responses after vaccination. Comparability of non-spike TCR breadth was observed across vaccine and placebo recipients.

The sequence was collected from a person aged 18 to 65 who received the Ad26.COV2.S COVID-19 vaccine or a placebo. The input for sequencing was peripheral blood, taken in a trial of Ad26.COV2.S vaccine versus placebo. J is TRBJ2-2 and V is TRBV7-6, with 9 nucleotides matching TRBD2. This CDR3 is CASSLNRPAGGETGELFF. CDR3 coding DNA: TGTGCCAGCAGCTTAAATAGGCCAGCGGGAGGTGAGACCGGGGAGCTGTTTTTT.